The 3 T cell receptor beta chains listed next were all sequenced from one sample in a study of cytomegalovirus exposure and HLA in healthy donors. Both 60 Vbeta primers and 13 Jbeta primers went into the PCR. This table comes from immunoSEQ multiplex PCR, and its TCRdb copy is limited to in-frame clones, with some not included. The table shows nearly 110,000 clones, with roughly 82% occurring only once. Input material: PBMCs. Receptor source: a male donor in good health and CMV-seronegative.

The chain has TRBV29-1 and TRBJ1-2; 11 nucleotides align to TRBD1. V was pared by 6 bases and J by 4 bases, with 1 base of the junction left unmatched. The CDR3 has 12 amino acids. Germline V gives CDR1 SQVTM, CDR2 ANQGSEA. Here the CDR3 DNA reads TGCAGCGTGGACAGGGGGCTCTATGGCTACACCTTC. Protein sequence: CSVDRGLYGYTF.

The chain couples TRBV6-5 to TRBJ2-5; 12 positions match TRBD2. Matching the DNA end better, TRBJ2-7 makes the J call doubtful. Germline V gene sequence: CDR1 MNHEY, CDR2 SVGAGI. The CDR3 is made up of 15 amino acids. DNA of the CDR3: TGTGCCAGCAGTACGGGGACTAGCGGGCTCGACGAGCAGTACTTC. As protein: CASSTGTSGLDEQYF.

The J gene is TRBJ2-1, the V gene TRBV5-1; 9 bases map to TRBD2. Germline V lookup: CDR1 SGHRS, CDR2 YFSETQ. This CDR3 has 15 residues. V dropped 2 bases and J dropped 6; count of bases not matched to a gene: 6. The CDR3 sequence is CASSFFAGGGNEQFF. In nucleotides, the CDR3 is TGCGCCAGCAGCTTCTTTGCGGGAGGGGGCAATGAGCAGTTCTTC.